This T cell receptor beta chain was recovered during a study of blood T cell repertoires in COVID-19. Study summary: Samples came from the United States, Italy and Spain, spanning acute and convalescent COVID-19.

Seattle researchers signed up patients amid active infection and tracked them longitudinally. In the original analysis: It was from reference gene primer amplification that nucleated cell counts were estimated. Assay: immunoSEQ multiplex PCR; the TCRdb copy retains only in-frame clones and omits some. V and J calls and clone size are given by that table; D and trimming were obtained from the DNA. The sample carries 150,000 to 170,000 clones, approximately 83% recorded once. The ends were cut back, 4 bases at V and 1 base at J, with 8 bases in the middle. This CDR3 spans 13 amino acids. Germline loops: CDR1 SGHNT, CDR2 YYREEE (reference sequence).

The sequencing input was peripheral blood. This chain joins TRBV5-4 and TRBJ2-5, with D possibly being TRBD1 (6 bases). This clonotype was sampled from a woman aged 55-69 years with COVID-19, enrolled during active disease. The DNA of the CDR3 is TGTGCCAGCAGCACGGACAGCCAAGAGACCCAGTACTTC. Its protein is CASSTDSQETQYF.